Listed here are 14 T cell receptor beta chains from one sample, sequenced in a study of identical twins (dated by TCRdb to the mid-2010s). The library was obtained by 5' RACE. For sequencing, an Illumina HiSeq 2000 was employed. TCRdb reworked the public reads: Q25 trimming with fastp, MiXCR clone assembly, productive beta chains retained. Rows are combined by CDR3 protein, so each entry shows the most common genes and DNA. The sample has about 430,000 distinct CDR3 sequences on record, about 18% of them singletons. The top ten constitute 10% to 15% of the sample. The material sequenced was naive T cells sorted from blood. In light of the paper, this sample's cell subset or site label describes: cells isolated with a human naive T-cell isolation kit. The receptors stem from a man aged 45 to 65 in good health.

This clonotype showed up just a few times. The genes are TRBV7-2 and TRBJ2-1; 8 nucleotides align to TRBD2. CDR1 is SGHTA, CDR2 FQGNSA, per germline. This CDR3 contains 11 residues. With V trimmed by 2 bases and J by 14 bases, 2 bases remained unmatched. The DNA of the CDR3 is TGTGCCAGCAGCTTATTCGGGGGGGAGTTCTTC. Protein product: CASSLFGGEFF.

The genes are TRBV28 and TRBJ2-7; possible D gene TRBD2, 5 bases. From germline, CDR1 is MDHEN and CDR2 SYDVKM. V was trimmed by 5 bases and J by 0 bases, leaving 20 bases between them. The CDR3 extends over 17 amino acids. The CDR3 loop reads CASSRNKPGSGSYEQYF. CDR3 in DNA: TGTGCCAGCAGTAGAAACAAGCCGGGGTCCGGCTCCTACGAGCAGTACTTC.

The chain uses TRBV6-5 and TRBJ2-1, with TRBD1 as a possible D gene (5 bases). Trimming took off 5 bases at V and 7 bases at J, with 9 bases between the two ends. The CDR3 extends over 12 amino acids. Looked up from germline, CDR1 is MNHEY and CDR2 is SVGAGI. CDR3 region: CASSTDKNEQFF. The CDR3 DNA sequence: TGTGCCAGCAGTACGGACAAAAATGAGCAGTTCTTC.

This clonotype was counted many times. The rearrangement links TRBV12-3 or TRBV12-4 to TRBJ1-5; a weak D match, TRBD1 (5 bases). This CDR3 comprises 14 residues. Trimming took off 5 bases at V and 3 bases at J, with 11 bases between the two ends. CDR3 coding DNA: TGTGCCAGCAGTCTCCTGGGGGTCAATCAGCCCCAGCATTTT. Translated, it gives CASSLLGVNQPQHF.

This clonotype has at least ten counts. This chain connects TRBV5-1 to TRBJ2-7; D remains ambiguous. V dropped 0 bases and J dropped 2 bases, with 9 bases sitting between them. The germline V gene has CDR1 SGHRS and CDR2 YFSETQ. The CDR3 length is 14 residues. The CDR3 DNA reads TGCGCCAGCAGCTTGGAAAGGGATACCTACGAGCAGTACTTC. Encoded protein: CASSLERDTYEQYF.

There are a few counts of this clonotype. The V and J genes are TRBV20-1 and TRBJ2-3; 9 nucleotides match TRBD2. Per the germline V gene, CDR1 is DFQATT and CDR2 is SNEGSKA (reference sequence). Trimming at V came to 0 bases and at J to 3 bases, leaving 4 bases not matched to a gene. The CDR3 sequence is 15 residues long. This CDR3 is CSARDLAGRTDTQYF. The CDR3 nucleotides are TGCAGTGCTAGAGATCTAGCGGGGAGAACAGATACGCAGTATTTT.

This clonotype came up many times. This chain links TRBV12-3 or TRBV12-4 with TRBJ1-5, with D possibly being TRBD1 (5 bases). This CDR3 has 17 amino acids. V was clipped by 2 bases and J by 1 base, with 15 bases between them. This chain's CDR3 is CASSLKGLPLSNQPQHF. CDR3 DNA: TGTGCCAGCAGTTTAAAGGGACTCCCCTTAAGCAATCAGCCCCAGCATTTT.

This clonotype was found a few times. This chain links TRBV20-1 with TRBJ2-3; tentative D call: TRBD1 (8 bases). This CDR3 has 17 amino acids. Germline CDR1 reads DFQATT; CDR2 reads SNEGSKA (reference sequence). V lost 3 bases and J 9 bases, leaving 28 bases between the germline ends. CDR3 nucleotide sequence: TGCAGTGCTAGGCCCCACGGACAGGGACAGATCGGGGGGACGCAGTATTTT. This sequence encodes CSARPHGQGQIGGTQYF.

This rearrangement joins TRBV24-1 to TRBJ2-1; tentatively, D is TRBD1 (5 bases). V lost 4 bases and J 3 bases, leaving 9 bases between the germline ends. Germline CDR1 is KGHDR and CDR2 is SFDVKD. The CDR3 runs to 14 residues. This chain's CDR3 is CATSDTTVYNEQFF. The CDR3, as DNA: TGTGCCACCAGTGACACGACAGTCTACAATGAGCAGTTCTTC.

A few counts support this clonotype. The V and J genes are TRBV5-1 and TRBJ2-3, with 7 bases identical to TRBD1. V gave up 4 bases and J gave up 0 bases; unmatched junction bases: 5. This CDR3 contains 15 residues. The germline V gene encodes CDR1 SGHRS and CDR2 YFSETQ. Here the CDR3 reads CASSKGTASTDTQYF. The CDR3 DNA sequence: TGCGCCAGCAGCAAAGGGACAGCTAGCACAGATACGCAGTATTTT.

This chain uses TRBV5-6 with TRBJ2-7, with D possibly matching TRBD1 (5 bases). CDR1 SGHDT and CDR2 YYEEEE come from the germline V gene. Trimming pared 4 bases from V and 2 bases from J, leaving 16 bases between. This CDR3 is built from 15 residues. The CDR3 is CASSPQAGLAYEQYF. The CDR3 coding sequence is TGTGCCAGCAGCCCCCAGGCAGGGCTCGCCTACGAGCAGTACTTC.

Ten or more counts support this clonotype. The chain carries TRBV14 and TRBJ2-1, with D hard to call. The CDR3 consists of 14 residues. The ends were cut back, 1 base at V and 8 bases at J, with 12 bases in the middle. Germline V CDR1 and CDR2: SGHDN, FVKESK. The CDR3 DNA reads TGTGCCAGCAGCCAAGTTCTACGGATTGATGAGCAGTTCTTC. Amino acids: CASSQVLRIDEQFF.

The rearrangement uses TRBV6-5 and TRBJ2-2, with TRBD2 matching 9 bases. The CDR3 covers 15 residues. Germline V gene sequence: CDR1 MNHEY, CDR2 SVGAGI. Trimming cost V 4 bases and J 2 bases; bases outside gene matches: 2. In DNA, the CDR3 is TGTGCCAGCAGTTCCGGGACTAGCAACACCGGGGAGCTGTTTTTT. Its translation: CASSSGTSNTGELFF.

This clonotype was recorded a few times. J is TRBJ2-7 and V is TRBV27, with 9 positions matching TRBD2. J lost 2 bases, V lost 4 bases, and 3 bases had no gene match. CDR1 is MNHEY and CDR2 is SMNVEV in the germline V gene (reference sequence). This CDR3 comprises 14 residues. CDR3 in DNA: TGTGCCAGCAGTTCCAGCGGGAGGACCTACGAGCAGTACTTC. Protein product: CASSSSGRTYEQYF.